The 15 T cell receptor beta chains below were found in one sample sequenced in a study of T-cell reconstitution after alpha-beta-depleted transplantation in children. Molecular barcoding with unique molecular identifiers was used for the TCRbeta library. Each CDR3 protein is one row after TCRdb ran MiXCR on the PCR reads. The sample carries about 50,000 distinct CDR3 sequences, over 4.5% recorded once. The sequencing here drew on PBMCs, mostly from graft donor cells, taken 60 days after TCRalphabeta/CD19-depleted stem cell transplant. The receptors stem from a female patient aged 2 to 10 who had a stem cell transplant for aplastic anemia, so the T cells may come from the graft donor.

This clonotype appeared many times. The genes are TRBV7-3 and TRBJ2-2; D not resolved. The CDR3 is 15 residues long. Germline CDR1 is SGHTA and CDR2 is FQGTGA. The V gene lost 1 base and the J gene lost 6 bases, with 12 bases spanning the gap. The CDR3 loop reads CASSLNPSGAGELFF. Here the CDR3 DNA reads TGTGCCAGCAGCTTAAATCCCTCTGGGGCCGGGGAGCTGTTTTTT.

The CDR3 DNA is TGTGCCAGCAGTTTGGGGGGCGCGATTATAGAGGGCACTGAAGCTTTCTTT. Translating it yields CASSLGGAIIEGTEAFF. This chain connects TRBV28 to TRBJ1-1; D possibly corresponds to TRBD1 (6 bases). V shed 3 bases and J shed 4 bases, with 21 bases lying between them. Looked up from germline, CDR1 is MDHEN and CDR2 is SYDVKM. The CDR3 totals 17 residues.

V gene TRBV25-1 combines with J gene TRBJ2-3; 7 nucleotides agree with TRBD2. Per the germline V gene, CDR1 is MGHDK and CDR2 is SYGVNS. The CDR3 is 15 residues long. The ends lost 7 bases at V and 2 bases at J; junction bases unmatched: 9. The CDR3 region has the DNA TGTGCCAGCACCCAGACTAGCATCAACACAGATACGCAGTATTTT. Amino acid sequence: CASTQTSINTDTQYF.

In its sample, this clonotype was seen many times. J is TRBJ2-5 and V is TRBV12-3 or TRBV12-4; D is ambiguous. V gave up 4 bases and J gave up 4 bases, with 4 bases separating them. This CDR3 region has 11 residues. CDR3 bases: TGTGCCAGCAGTTCGGGAGAGACCCAGTACTTC. As protein: CASSSGETQYF.

This clonotype was seen repeatedly, ten times or more. The rearrangement joins TRBV2 to TRBJ2-5; a possible D gene is TRBD1 (5 bases). Germline V lookup: CDR1 SNHLY, CDR2 FYNNEI. With 5 bases removed from V and 2 bases from J, the gap between germline ends came to 12 bases. The CDR3 spans 14 residues. CDR3 coding DNA: TGTGCCAGCAGTAAAGACAGTGCACAAGAGACCCAGTACTTC. Translation: CASSKDSAQETQYF.

This clonotype was detected ten times or more. This chain joins TRBV5-1 and TRBJ2-2, with D perhaps TRBD1 (6 bases). With 4 bases removed from V and 7 bases from J, the gap between germline ends came to 20 bases. Germline V gene sequence: CDR1 SGHRS, CDR2 YFSETQ. The CDR3 has 16 residues. The CDR3 sequence: CASSNGWGLGGGELFF. In DNA, the CDR3 is TGCGCCAGCAGCAATGGTTGGGGGCTCGGAGGCGGGGAGCTGTTTTTT. Looking up the rest from reference TRBV5-1 and TRBJ2-2 gives the full variable domain: KAGVTQTPRYLIKTRGQQVTLSCSPISGHRSVSWYQQTPGQGLQFLFEYFSETQRNKGNFPGRFSGRQFSNSRSEMNVSTLELGDSALYLCASSNGWGLGGGELFFGEGSRLTVL.

This clonotype was seen at least ten times. The chain joins TRBV12-3 or TRBV12-4 to TRBJ2-1, with 12 positions matching TRBD1. Germline trimming cut 6 bases from V and 8 bases from J; bases unmatched to any gene: 2. CDR3 size: 13 residues. The CDR3 DNA is TGTGCCAGCAGGGGACAGGGGGCGGATGAGCAGTTCTTC. Amino acids: CASRGQGADEQFF.

This clonotype was picked up many times. The chain carries TRBV27 and TRBJ2-1; D not certain. CDR3 size: 11 residues. CDR1 and CDR2 (germline): MNHEY, SMNVEV (reference sequence). V dropped 2 bases and J dropped 5 bases, with 1 base sitting between them. CDR3 protein: CASSLDNEQFF. In DNA, the CDR3 is TGTGCCAGCAGTTTAGACAATGAGCAGTTCTTC.

The rearrangement links TRBV6-2 or TRBV6-3 to TRBJ1-2, with TRBD1 matching 7 bases. V lost 6 bases, J lost 6 bases, and 10 bases stayed unmatched. Germline lookup yields CDR1 MNHEY and CDR2 SVGEGT. The CDR3 totals 14 residues. CDR3 sequence (DNA): TGTGCCAGCAGCCCACCAGGGACAGTTCATGGCTACACCTTC. This gives the protein CASSPPGTVHGYTF.

This clonotype was seen many times. V gene TRBV12-3 or TRBV12-4 combines with J gene TRBJ1-1; D is possibly TRBD1 (5 bases). Trimming cost V 4 bases and J 0 bases, with 6 bases left between them. This CDR3 has 13 residues. CDR3 residues: CASSSGVNTEAFF. The CDR3 nucleotides read TGTGCCAGCAGTTCGGGGGTGAACACTGAAGCTTTCTTT.

This clonotype was seen more than once but under ten times. The J gene is TRBJ2-7, the V gene TRBV18; TRBD2 agrees at 7 bases. This CDR3 spans 12 amino acids. The ends lost 5 bases at V and 5 bases at J; junction bases unmatched: 3. The germline V gene has CDR1 KGHSH and CDR2 LQKENI. CDR3 nucleotides: TGTGCCAGCTCAGGGGGGGGTGACGAGCAGTACTTC. This codes for CASSGGGDEQYF.

This clonotype was observed many times. The CDR3, as DNA: TGCAGTACTCACCGGGCCGCATACACTGAAGCTTTCTTT. Its protein product is CSTHRAAYTEAFF. The chain couples TRBV20-1 to TRBJ1-1; D ambiguous. The germline V gene encodes CDR1 DFQATT and CDR2 SNEGSKA (reference sequence). The ends were cut back, 8 bases at V and 3 bases at J, with 16 bases in the middle. The CDR3 contains 13 residues.

Ten or more counts support this clonotype. The chain recombines TRBV20-1 with TRBJ2-1; D gene unclear. The CDR3 is 12 amino acids. Germline CDR1 DFQATT, CDR2 SNEGSKA (reference sequence). The germline V and J ends were trimmed by 6 bases and 12 bases, with 18 bases remaining between them. CDR3 DNA sequence: TGCAGTGCGCTCGAAGAGCTGAGGCGGCAGTTCTTC. Translated: CSALEELRRQFF.

This clonotype has only a few counts. This rearrangement joins TRBV6-6 to TRBJ2-4; 7 nucleotides agree with TRBD1. J gave up 0 bases and V 5 bases, and 7 bases lay outside the gene matches. Germline assignment: CDR1 MNHNY and CDR2 SVGAGI (reference sequence). The CDR3 has 16 residues. CDR3 DNA sequence: TGTGCCAGCAGTCTCGGGACAGACCTAGCCAAAAACATTCAGTACTTC. It is translated as CASSLGTDLAKNIQYF.

This clonotype was recorded at least ten times. The chain joins TRBV25-1 to TRBJ2-3, with D possibly TRBD2 on 5 matching bases. Germline values: CDR1 MGHDK, CDR2 SYGVNS. The CDR3 sequence is 15 residues long. Trimming removed 6 bases from V and 2 bases from J, with 15 bases in between. The CDR3 loop reads CASSVGLHYTDTQYF. CDR3 sequence (DNA): TGTGCCAGCAGCGTCGGACTGCATTACACAGATACGCAGTATTTT.